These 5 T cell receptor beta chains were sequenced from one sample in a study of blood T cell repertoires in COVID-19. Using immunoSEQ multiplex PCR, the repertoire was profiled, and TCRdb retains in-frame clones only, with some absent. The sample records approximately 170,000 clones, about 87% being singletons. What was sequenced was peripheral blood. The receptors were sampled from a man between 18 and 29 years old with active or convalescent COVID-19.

The CDR3 bases are TGTGCCAGCAGTGTACCAGGGTACAATGAGCAGTTCTTC. It specifies CASSVPGYNEQFF. The chain employs TRBV25-1 and TRBJ2-1, with D perhaps TRBD1 (5 bases). V dropped 4 bases and J dropped 4 bases, with 8 bases sitting between them. The CDR3 has 13 amino acids. CDR1 is MGHDK and CDR2 is SYGVNS in the germline V gene.

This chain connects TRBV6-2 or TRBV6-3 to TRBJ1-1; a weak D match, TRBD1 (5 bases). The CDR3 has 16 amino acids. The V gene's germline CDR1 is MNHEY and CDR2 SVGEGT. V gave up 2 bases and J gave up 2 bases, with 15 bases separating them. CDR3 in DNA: TGTGCCAGCAGTTACGGGGGGGGATTTGGAAACACTGAAGCTTTCTTT. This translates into CASSYGGGFGNTEAFF.

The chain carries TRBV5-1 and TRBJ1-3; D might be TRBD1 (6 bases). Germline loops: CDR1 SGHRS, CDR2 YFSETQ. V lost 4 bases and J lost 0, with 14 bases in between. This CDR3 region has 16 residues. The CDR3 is CASSHPTGSSGNTIYF. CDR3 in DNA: TGCGCCAGCAGCCACCCAACAGGGTCCTCTGGAAACACCATATATTTT. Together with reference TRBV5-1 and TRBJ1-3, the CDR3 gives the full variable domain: KAGVTQTPRYLIKTRGQQVTLSCSPISGHRSVSWYQQTPGQGLQFLFEYFSETQRNKGNFPGRFSGRQFSNSRSEMNVSTLELGDSALYLCASSHPTGSSGNTIYFGEGSWLTVV.

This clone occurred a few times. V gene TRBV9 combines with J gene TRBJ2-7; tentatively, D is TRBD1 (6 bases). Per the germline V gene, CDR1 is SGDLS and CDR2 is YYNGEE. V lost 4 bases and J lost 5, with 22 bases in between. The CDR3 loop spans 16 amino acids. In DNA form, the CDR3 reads TGTGCCAGCAGCTCACGCGGTTGGGCAGGGGACAACGAGCAGTACTTC. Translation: CASSSRGWAGDNEQYF.

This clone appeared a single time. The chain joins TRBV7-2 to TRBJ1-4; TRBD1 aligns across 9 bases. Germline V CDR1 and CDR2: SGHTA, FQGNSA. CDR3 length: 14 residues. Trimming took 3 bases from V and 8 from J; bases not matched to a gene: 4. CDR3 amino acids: CASSFGQGNEKLFF. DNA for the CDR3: TGTGCCAGCAGCTTCGGACAGGGGAACGAAAAACTGTTTTTT.